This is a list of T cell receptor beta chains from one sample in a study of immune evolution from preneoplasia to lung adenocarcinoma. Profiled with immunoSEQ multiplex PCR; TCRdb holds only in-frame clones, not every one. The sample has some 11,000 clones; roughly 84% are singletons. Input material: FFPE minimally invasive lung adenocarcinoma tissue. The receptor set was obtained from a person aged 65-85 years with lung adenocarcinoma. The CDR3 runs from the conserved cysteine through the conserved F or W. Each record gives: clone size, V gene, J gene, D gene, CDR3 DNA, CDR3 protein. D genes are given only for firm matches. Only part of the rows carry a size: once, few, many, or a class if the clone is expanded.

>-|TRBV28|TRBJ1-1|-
TGTGCCAGCACCACTCAGGGAAAGGGGACTGAAGCTTTCTTT
CASTTQGKGTEAFF
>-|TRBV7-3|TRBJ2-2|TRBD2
TGTGCCAGCAGCTCGTTCCTAGCGGGAGCGGGCGGGGAGCTGTTTTTT
CASSSFLAGAGGELFF
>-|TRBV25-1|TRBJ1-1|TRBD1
TGTGCCAGCAAGGGGGCTGGGTACACTGAAGCTTTCTTT
CASKGAGYTEAFF
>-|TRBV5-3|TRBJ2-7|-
TGTGCCAGAAGCTCCCAGGTTGAAGGTTGCTCCTACGAGCAGTACTTC
CARSSQVEGCSYEQYF
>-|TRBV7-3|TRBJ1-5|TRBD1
TGTGCCAGCAGCGCCACAGGGGGAAATCAGCCCCAGCATTTT
CASSATGGNQPQHF
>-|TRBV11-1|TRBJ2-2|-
TGTGCCAGCAGCTTAGGGGCACGAGCCGGGGAGCTGTTTTTT
CASSLGARAGELFF
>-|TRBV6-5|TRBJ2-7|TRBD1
TGTGCCAGCAGTTCTCCGGGACAGGGGCCCTACGAGCAGTACTTC
CASSSPGQGPYEQYF
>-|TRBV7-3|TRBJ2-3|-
TGTGCCAGCAGCTTAACAGGGGCGAGGTCAGATACGCAGTATTTT
CASSLTGARSDTQYF
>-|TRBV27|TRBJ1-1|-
TGTGCCAGCAGTTTACGCGGGTCCACTGAAGCTTTCTTT
CASSLRGSTEAFF
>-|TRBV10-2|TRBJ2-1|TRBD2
TGCGCCAGCGACCCCGGGACTAGCGGCTACAATGAGCAGTTCTTC
CASDPGTSGYNEQFF
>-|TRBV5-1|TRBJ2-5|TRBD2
TGCGCCAGCAGCCCTAGGACTAGCGGGAGAACAGAGACCCAGTACTTC
CASSPRTSGRTETQYF
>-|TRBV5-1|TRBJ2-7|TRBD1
TGCGCCAGCAGCATCGACAGGGGGCTAGGCTACGAGCAGTACTTC
CASSIDRGLGYEQYF
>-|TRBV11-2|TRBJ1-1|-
TGTGCCAGCCCCCCAGGGACTGAAGCTTTCTTT
CASPPGTEAFF
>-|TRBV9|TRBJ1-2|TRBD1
TGTGCCAGCAGCCTCCAGATACAGGGGGCCGGCTACACCTTC
CASSLQIQGAGYTF
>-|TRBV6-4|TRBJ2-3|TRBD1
TGTGCCAGCAGTGACGAACAGGGGGCTAGGAGAGATACGCAGTATTTT
CASSDEQGARRDTQYF
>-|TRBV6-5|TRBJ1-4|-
TGTGCCAGCAGTTACTGGCAGGTGGGGGAAAAACTGTTTTTT
CASSYWQVGEKLFF
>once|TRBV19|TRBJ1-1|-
TGTGCCAGTAGTATTGGCACTGAAGCTTTCTTT
CASSIGTEAFF
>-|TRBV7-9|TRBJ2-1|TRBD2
TGTGCCAGCAGCTTACTGCGGGAGAGCAATGAGCAGTTCTTC
CASSLLRESNEQFF
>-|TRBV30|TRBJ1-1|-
TGTACCTGGAGTGTTGAATTGAAGGGAAGAGGTTTCTTT
CTWSVELKGRGFF
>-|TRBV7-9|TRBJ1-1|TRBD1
TGTGCCAGCAGCCCGGACAGGTCGAACACTGAAGCTTTCTTT
CASSPDRSNTEAFF